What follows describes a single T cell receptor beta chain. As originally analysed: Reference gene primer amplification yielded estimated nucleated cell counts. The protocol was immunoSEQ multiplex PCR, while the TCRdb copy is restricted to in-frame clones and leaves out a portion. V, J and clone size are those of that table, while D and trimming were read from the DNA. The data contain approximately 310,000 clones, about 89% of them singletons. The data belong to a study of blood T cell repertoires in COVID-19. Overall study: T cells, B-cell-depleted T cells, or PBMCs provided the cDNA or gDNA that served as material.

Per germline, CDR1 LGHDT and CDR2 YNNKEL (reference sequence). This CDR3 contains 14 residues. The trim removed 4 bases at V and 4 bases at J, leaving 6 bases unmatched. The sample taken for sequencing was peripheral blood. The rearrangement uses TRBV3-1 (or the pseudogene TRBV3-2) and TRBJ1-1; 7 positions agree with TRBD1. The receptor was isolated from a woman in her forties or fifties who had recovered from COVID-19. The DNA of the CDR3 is TGTGCCAGCAGCCCCTCGGCAGGGGGCACTGAAGCTTTCTTT. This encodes CASSPSAGGTEAFF.